This is a list of T cell receptor beta chains from one sample in a study of T cells in Graves' hyperthyroidism and ophthalmopathy. TCRdb passed the multiplex PCR reads through MiXCR, listing each CDR3 protein once. The sample holds about 400,000 distinct CDR3 sequences, just under 25% seen once. Sample: blood. Receptors originate from a man aged 45 to 65 with Graves' hyperthyroidism. CDR3s include the opening cysteine and the closing phenylalanine or tryptophan. The D gene is left open where the match is weak. Rows give clone size only sometimes, using once, few, many, or a class for an expanded clone.

d_call | j_call | v_call | clone_size | cdr3_length | cdr3_aa | cdr3_nt
- | TRBJ2-7 | TRBV7-2 | - | 14 | CASSLIGGVYEQYF | TGTGCCAGCAGCTTAATAGGGGGAGTCTACGAGCAGTACTTC
- | TRBJ2-3 | TRBV27 | - | 16 | CASSLSGAHSTDTQYF | TGTGCCAGCAGTTTATCTGGGGCCCATAGCACAGATACGCAGTATTTT
TRBD1 | TRBJ1-4 | TRBV7-9 | few | 17 | CASSTFGGGATNEKLFF | TGTGCCAGCAGCACTTTCGGAGGGGGCGCAACTAATGAAAAACTGTTTTTT
- | TRBJ2-5 | TRBV7-3 | few | 14 | CASSLRGARETQYF | TGTGCCAGCAGCTTACGGGGAGCTCGAGAGACCCAGTACTTC
- | TRBJ1-6 | TRBV30 | few | 16 | CAWSAHRVTWDSPLHF | TGTGCCTGGAGCGCGCACAGGGTGACTTGGGATTCACCCCTCCACTTT
- | TRBJ1-5 | TRBV12-3/TRBV12-4 | few | 14 | CASSFAVSNQPQHF | TGTGCCAGCAGTTTTGCGGTTAGCAATCAGCCCCAGCATTTT
- | TRBJ2-2 | TRBV5-4 | - | 16 | CASSLATGAGTGELFF | TGTGCCAGCAGCTTGGCCACAGGCGCGGGCACCGGGGAGCTGTTTTTT
- | TRBJ2-7 | TRBV6-1 | - | 15 | CASSKTITNAYEQYF | TGTGCCAGCAGTAAGACCATAACAAACGCCTACGAGCAGTACTTC
- | TRBJ2-7 | TRBV27 | - | 14 | CASSLLPGSYEQYF | TGTGCCAGCAGTTTATTACCGGGCTCCTACGAGCAGTACTTC
- | TRBJ2-7 | TRBV10-3 | - | 11 | CAISEYYEQYF | TGTGCCATCAGTGAGTACTACGAGCAGTACTTC
- | TRBJ2-5 | TRBV9 | few | 15 | CASNPRGGIGETQYF | TGTGCCAGCAACCCGAGGGGGGGTATAGGGGAGACCCAGTACTTC
- | TRBJ2-3 | TRBV30 | once | 14 | CAWTGPPSTDTQYF | TGTGCCTGGACGGGACCACCTAGCACAGATACGCAGTATTTT
- | TRBJ1-4 | TRBV2 | - | 14 | CASSDPGANEKLFF | TGTGCCAGCAGTGATCCAGGGGCCAATGAAAAACTGTTTTTT
- | TRBJ2-1 | TRBV20-1 | few | 12 | CSATGTNNEQFF | TGCAGTGCTACCGGGACGAACAATGAGCAGTTCTTC
TRBD1 | TRBJ1-1 | TRBV12-3/TRBV12-4 | - | 15 | CASSSAQGARTEAFF | TGTGCCAGCAGTTCTGCACAGGGGGCTCGAACTGAAGCTTTCTTT
TRBD2 | TRBJ2-3 | TRBV7-3 | - | 16 | CASSPKTSGRADTQYF | TGTGCCAGCAGCCCAAAGACTAGCGGGCGGGCAGATACGCAGTATTTT